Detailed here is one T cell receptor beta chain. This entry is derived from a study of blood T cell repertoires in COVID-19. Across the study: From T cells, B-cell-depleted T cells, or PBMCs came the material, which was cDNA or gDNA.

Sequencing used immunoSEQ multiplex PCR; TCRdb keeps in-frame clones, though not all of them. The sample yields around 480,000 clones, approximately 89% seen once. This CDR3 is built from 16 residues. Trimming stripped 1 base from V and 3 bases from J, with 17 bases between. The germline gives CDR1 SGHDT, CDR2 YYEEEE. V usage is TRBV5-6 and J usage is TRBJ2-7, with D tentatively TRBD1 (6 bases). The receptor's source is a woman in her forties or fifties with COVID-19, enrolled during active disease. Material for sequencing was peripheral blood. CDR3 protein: CASSLIGQRDHYEQYF. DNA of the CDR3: TGTGCCAGCAGCTTGATAGGACAGCGAGACCACTACGAGCAGTACTTC.